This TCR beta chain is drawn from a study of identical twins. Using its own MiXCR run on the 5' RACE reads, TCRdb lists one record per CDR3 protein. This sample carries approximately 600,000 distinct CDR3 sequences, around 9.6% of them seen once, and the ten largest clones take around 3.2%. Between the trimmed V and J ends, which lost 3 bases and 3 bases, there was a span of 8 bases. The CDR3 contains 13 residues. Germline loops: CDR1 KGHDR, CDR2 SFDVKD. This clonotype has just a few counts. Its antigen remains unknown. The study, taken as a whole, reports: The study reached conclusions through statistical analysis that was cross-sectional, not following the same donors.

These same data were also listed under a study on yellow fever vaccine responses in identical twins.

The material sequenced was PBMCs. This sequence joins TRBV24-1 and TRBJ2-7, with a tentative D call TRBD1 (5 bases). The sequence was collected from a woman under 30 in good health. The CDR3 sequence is CATSDTRVYEQYF. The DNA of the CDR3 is TGTGCCACCAGTGATACCAGGGTCTACGAGCAGTACTTC.